This T cell receptor (beta chain) comes out of a study of CD8 T cells in Susac syndrome. RNA, at about 0.5 to 1 ug, was reverse transcribed with random hexamers. The TCR beta CDR3 was amplified by immunoSEQ multiplex PCR across 54 Vbeta, 13 Jbeta. TCRdb analysed the immunoSEQ multiplex PCR reads with MiXCR anew, one entry per CDR3 protein. Of roughly 140,000 distinct CDR3 sequences detected, roughly 95% appear once; the ten largest clones hold roughly 0.16%. The CDR3 extends over 16 amino acids. Losses at the gene ends were 7 bases for V and 0 bases for J; bases not matched to a gene: 10. Germline V lookup: CDR1 MNHNY, CDR2 SVGAGI (reference sequence). Negative isolation was used for CD8+ and CD4+ T cells and FACS enrichment for TEMRA cells.

The TCR sequence derives from a human donor with Susac syndrome. The sample consisted of CD4+ T cells from PBMCs. This rearrangement joins TRBV6-6 to TRBJ2-5; 8 nucleotides align to TRBD2. The CDR3 region has the DNA TGTGCCAGCACCAAGCGGGGGCCGATGTACCAAGAGACCCAGTACTTC. This sequence encodes CASTKRGPMYQETQYF.